The 8 T cell receptor beta chains presented below share a single source sample, sequenced in a study of blood T cells in healthy people across ages. Together with a sample-barcoded 5' primer, a J-beta primer mix was included in a second PCR lasting about 6 to 12 cycles. In TCRdb, the 5' RACE reads were re-called with MiXCR into one record per CDR3 protein. The sample shows 1.5 million to 1.9 million distinct CDR3 sequences, roughly two fifths of them seen only once. The sample consisted of blood. Receptor source: a woman between 18 and 29 years old in good health.

This chain's CDR3 is CSVAGTLLRAEAFF. As DNA, the CDR3 is TGCAGCGTGGCCGGGACCTTATTACGGGCCGAAGCTTTCTTT. The V gene is TRBV29-1, the J gene TRBJ1-1, with a possible D match to TRBD1 (5 bases). CDR1 is SQVTM and CDR2 is ANQGSEA in the germline V gene. V lost 6 bases and J lost 8, with 22 bases in between. The CDR3 extends over 14 amino acids.

This chain connects TRBV5-1 to TRBJ2-1; D is possibly TRBD1 (5 bases). Judging by the DNA end, TRBJ2-7 fits better; the J call may be wrong. Germline assignment: CDR1 SGHRS and CDR2 YFSETQ. CDR3 length equals 16 residues. CDR3 DNA sequence: TGCGCCAGCTTCTGGGCCGGACAAAGCTCCTACAATGAGCAGTACTTC. Encoded protein: CASFWAGQSSYNEQYF.

CDR3 bases: TGTGCCAGCAGTGCAGGGAGAGTATATTCACCCCTCCACTTT. Translated, it gives CASSAGRVYSPLHF. The chain recombines TRBV27 with TRBJ1-6; weak D call: TRBD1 (5 bases). Trimming took 5 bases from V and 8 from J, leaving 13 bases between them. Germline V gene sequence: CDR1 MNHEY, CDR2 SMNVEV (reference sequence). The CDR3 spans 14 residues.

The chain recombines TRBV5-5 with TRBJ2-5; 15 positions agree with TRBD2. Trimming at V came to 3 bases and at J to 11 bases, leaving 14 bases not matched to a gene. Per germline, CDR1 SGHKS and CDR2 YYEKEE (reference sequence). The CDR3 covers 17 residues. The CDR3 region is CASSSRTSGRAYNEQYF. The CDR3, as DNA: TGTGCCAGCAGCTCTAGGACTAGCGGGAGGGCCTACAATGAGCAGTACTTC.

The CDR3 spells CASSLVPSESSYEQYF. The CDR3 DNA reads as TGTGCCAGCAGCTTAGTTCCTAGCGAAAGCTCCTACGAGCAGTACTTC. This chain joins TRBV7-8 and TRBJ2-7, with D possibly TRBD2 on 6 matching bases. V was clipped by 1 base and J by 0 bases, with 13 bases between them. CDR1 SGHVS and CDR2 FQNEAQ come from the germline V gene. CDR3 length: 16 amino acids.

This clonotype showed up just a few times. The chain joins TRBV7-9 to TRBJ2-7; no definite D call. There are 12 residues in the CDR3. Germline assignment: CDR1 SEHNR and CDR2 FQNEAQ (reference sequence). Trimming cost V 2 bases and J 7 bases, with 9 bases left between them. The CDR3 region is CASSLFGYEQYF. CDR3 coding DNA: TGTGCCAGCAGCTTATTTGGTTATGAGCAGTACTTC.

The rearrangement uses TRBV29-1 and TRBJ2-5; no clear D gene. Germline CDR1 and CDR2: SQVTM and ANQGSEA. The CDR3 covers 12 residues. V was cut by 3 bases and J by 5 bases, with 10 bases left in between. The CDR3, as DNA: TGCAGCGTTGAGCTATTCGTGGAGACCCAGTACTTC. Protein product: CSVELFVETQYF.

The chain combines TRBV6-2 or TRBV6-3 with TRBJ2-3, with 9 bases identical to TRBD1. V was clipped by 5 bases and J by 7 bases; unmatched bases: 7. Germline CDR1 reads MNHEY; CDR2 reads SVGEGT. This CDR3 has 14 amino acids. The CDR3 loop is CASSETGGFHTQYF. CDR3 DNA: TGTGCCAGCAGTGAGACAGGGGGTTTTCATACGCAGTATTTT.